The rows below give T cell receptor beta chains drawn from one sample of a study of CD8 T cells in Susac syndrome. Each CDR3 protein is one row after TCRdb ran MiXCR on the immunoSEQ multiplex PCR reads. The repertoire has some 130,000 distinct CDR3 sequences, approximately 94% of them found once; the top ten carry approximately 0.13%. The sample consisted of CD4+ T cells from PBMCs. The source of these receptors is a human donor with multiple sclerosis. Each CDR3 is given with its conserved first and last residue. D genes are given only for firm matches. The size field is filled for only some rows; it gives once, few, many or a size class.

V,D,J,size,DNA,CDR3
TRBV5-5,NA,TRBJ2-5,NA,TGTGCCAGCAGCTCCGGGATAGCTTGGGACCAAGAGACCCAGTACTTC,CASSSGIAWDQETQYF
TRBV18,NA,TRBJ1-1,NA,TGTGCCAGCTCACCACCTAACTGGGAGGAAGCTTTCTTT,CASSPPNWEEAFF
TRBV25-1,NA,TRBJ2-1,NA,TGTGCCAGCAGTGTAAAGGGGTCGGCTGGCAATGAGCAGTTCTTC,CASSVKGSAGNEQFF
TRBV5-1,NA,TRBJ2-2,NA,TGCGCCAGCATGTGGGGGGCGGACACCGGGGAGCTGTTTTTT,CASMWGADTGELFF
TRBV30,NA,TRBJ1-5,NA,TGTGCCTGGGACAGGCAGGGCGGTCAGCCCCAGCATTTT,CAWDRQGGQPQHF
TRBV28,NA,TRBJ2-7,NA,TGTGCCAGCACCCCAAGCTCCTACGAGCAGTACTTC,CASTPSSYEQYF
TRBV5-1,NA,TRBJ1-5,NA,TGCGCCAGCAGCTTGGTGGGGGACTCCAATCAGCCCCAGCATTTT,CASSLVGDSNQPQHF
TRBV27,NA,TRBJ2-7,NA,TGTGCCAGCAGTTTAAGGCCTAGGGGCACCTACGAGCAGTACTTC,CASSLRPRGTYEQYF
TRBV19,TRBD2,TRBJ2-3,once,TGTGCCAGTATCGGGAATAGCGGGATGGTAGATACGCAGTATTTT,CASIGNSGMVDTQYF
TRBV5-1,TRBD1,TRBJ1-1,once,TGCGCCAGCAGCGGGGGACAGGGGTGGACTGAAGCTTTCTTT,CASSGGQGWTEAFF
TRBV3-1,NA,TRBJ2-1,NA,TGTGCCAGCAGCCCTCTTCAGGGGCAGGCGACCTACAATGAGCAGTTCTTC,CASSPLQGQATYNEQFF
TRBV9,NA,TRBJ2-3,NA,TGTGCCAGCAGCGTAGGTTTCGAGAACCCTACGCAGTATTTT,CASSVGFENPTQYF
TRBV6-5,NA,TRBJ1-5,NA,TGTGCCAGCAGTTCCACGAGTAATCAGCCCCAGCATTTT,CASSSTSNQPQHF
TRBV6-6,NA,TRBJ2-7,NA,TGTGCCAGCAGTTACGGATCCGGACAGCAGTACTTC,CASSYGSGQQYF
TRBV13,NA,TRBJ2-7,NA,TGTGCCAGCAGCTTAGGCCTAACGGTTCAGCAGTACTTC,CASSLGLTVQQYF
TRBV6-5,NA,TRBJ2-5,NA,TGTGCCAGCGGATCGCGACCTAACCAAGAGACCCAGTACTTC,CASGSRPNQETQYF
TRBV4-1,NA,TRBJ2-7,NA,TGCGCCAGCAGCCAAGAAAGGGACACCATTCCCTACGAGCAGTACTTC,CASSQERDTIPYEQYF
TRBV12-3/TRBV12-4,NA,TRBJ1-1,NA,TGTGCCAGCAGTTTGTCCCAAACTGAAGCTTTCTTT,CASSLSQTEAFF
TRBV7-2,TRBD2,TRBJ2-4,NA,TGTGCCAGCAGCCCAGGGACTAGCGGGGGGGCGGCCAAAAACATTCAGTACTTC,CASSPGTSGGAAKNIQYF
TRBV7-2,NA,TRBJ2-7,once,TGTGCCAGCAGCTCCCCACAGGTTTCCGCCTACGAGCAGTACTTC,CASSSPQVSAYEQYF
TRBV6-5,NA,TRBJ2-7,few,TGTGCCAGCAGTTACGAGGGGAGGTTTGGCTACGAGCAGTACTTC,CASSYEGRFGYEQYF
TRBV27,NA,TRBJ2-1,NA,TGTGCCAGCAGTTTAATCCCGAGGGGTTTGAGTAACGATGAGCAGTTCTTC,CASSLIPRGLSNDEQFF
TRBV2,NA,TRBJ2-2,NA,TGTGCCAGCAGTTGGGACACATCCACCGGGGAGCTGTTTTTT,CASSWDTSTGELFF
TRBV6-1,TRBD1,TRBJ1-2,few,TGTGCCAGCAGCCAGGCCCCCGGGACAGGGGAGAATGGCTACACCTTC,CASSQAPGTGENGYTF
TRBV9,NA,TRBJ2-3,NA,TGTGCCAGCCATTATAACACAGATACGCAGTATTTT,CASHYNTDTQYF
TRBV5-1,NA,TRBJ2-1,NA,TGCGCATTTGGGGGGGGCGCCTACAATGAGCAGTTCTTC,CAFGGGAYNEQFF
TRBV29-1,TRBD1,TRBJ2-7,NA,TGCAGCGTGCCGGGACAGGGGGTTTACGAGCAGTACTTC,CSVPGQGVYEQYF
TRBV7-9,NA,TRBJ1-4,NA,TGTGCCAGCAGCTTGAGTGGGAAGAGTAATGAAAAACTGTTTTTT,CASSLSGKSNEKLFF
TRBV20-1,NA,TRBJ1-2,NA,TGCAGTGCCGCCAAGGACGCAGACTATGGCTACACCTTC,CSAAKDADYGYTF
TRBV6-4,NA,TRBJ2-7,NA,TGTGCCAGCAGTCGCAGGGATAACCACGAGCAGTACTTC,CASSRRDNHEQYF
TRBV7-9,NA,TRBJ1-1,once,TGTGCCAGCAGCTTATTCCGGGAGGGCACTGAAGCTTTCTTT,CASSLFREGTEAFF
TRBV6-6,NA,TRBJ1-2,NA,TGTGCCAGCACCATACCCGGCCAGACTAACTATGGCTACACCTTC,CASTIPGQTNYGYTF
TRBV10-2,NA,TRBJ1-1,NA,TGCGCCAGCAGTGAGGTGGGGGACACTGAAGCTTTCTTT,CASSEVGDTEAFF
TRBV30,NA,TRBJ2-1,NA,TGTGCCTGGAGTGGACAGGACAGCCCCTACAATGAGCAGTTCTTC,CAWSGQDSPYNEQFF
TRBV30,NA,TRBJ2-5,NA,TGTGCCTGGCGTGGTGGAGTCCGTTGGGAGACCCAGTACTTC,CAWRGGVRWETQYF
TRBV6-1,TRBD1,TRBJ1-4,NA,TGTGCCAGCAGCTCACCGCAGACAGGGGCGCGACAAAAACTGTTTTTT,CASSSPQTGARQKLFF
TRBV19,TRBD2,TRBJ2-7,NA,TGTGCCAGTAGTATCTTAGCGGGAGTAAGACCCTACGAGCAGTACTTC,CASSILAGVRPYEQYF